The subject of this entry is one TCR beta chain. This clonotype appeared a few times. Its specific antigen is unknown. The sample holds no much larger clone one base away, and base qualities are not on file. This sample is part of a study of blood T cells in healthy people across ages (dated by TCRdb to about 2015). Regarding the study in general: In model experiments, roughly one uniquely barcoded TCR beta cDNA molecule per two T cells was captured by template switching. For two donors (one aged 18 to 29 and one aged 80 or older), the study analyzed two additional independent replicas of 1 million unique cDNA reads from the same blood draw. The study measured age-related changes in TCR beta repertoire diversity using deep sequencing normalized with unique cDNA molecular identifiers. The donors were divided into four age groups: young (average about 16 years), middle-aged (approximately 41), aged (roughly 66) and long-lived (more than 75). What the study reported, not specific to this receptor: Observed TCR beta diversity per million T cells fell roughly linearly with age, and a significant reduction was already apparent by age around 40. Observed TCR beta diversity correlated strongly with the percentage of naive T cells measured by flow cytometry. The CMV infection status of donors was not known, potentially confounding age-related changes in expanded clonotypes. Compared with the aged group, more naive CD4+ T cells, fewer expanded clones and increased TCR diversity were shown by the long-lived group, suggesting age selection. Estimates of total diversity from one million sequenced T cells were regarded as lower bounds and underestimates. Conclusive comparison of naive and antigen-experienced compartments was prevented by the profiling of bulk unsorted PBMCs.

Donors were approximately 42 systemically healthy Caucasian individuals from Russia aged roughly 6 to 95 years. Each donor gave ten milliliters of peripheral blood, drawn into EDTA-treated Vacutainer tubes. Ficoll-Paque density-gradient centrifugation was used to isolate PBMCs, with at least 7 million per sample. Total RNA, at least 6 micrograms per sample, was extracted from PBMCs with Trizol reagent. For every donor, flow cytometry on a PBMC aliquot measured the percentage of naive CD45RAhigh/CD27high T cells. The library was obtained by 5' RACE. For sequencing, an Illumina HiSeq 2500 was employed. The second PCR ran for about 7 to 11 cycles and used a J-beta primer mix along with a sample-barcoded 5' primer. A unique molecular identifier was introduced onto each TCR beta cDNA molecule by a template-switch 5' adaptor carrying 12 random nucleotides. Each sample yielded at least 3 million CDR3-containing paired-end reads. First-strand cDNA was synthesized from all RNA with the Mint cDNA synthesis kit, primed by a TRBC-specific oligonucleotide. Following uracil-DNA glycosylase treatment, all cDNA underwent a first 18-cycle PCR with the universal primers M1SS and BC2_uni_R. In the source study's methods: For normalization, 1 million high-quality reads were randomly selected from each sample, with every read carrying a distinct molecular identifier. Reads with shared molecular identifiers were discarded instead of being binned into consensus sequences. MiTCR, run with a Q25 quality threshold and the strictest error-elimination algorithm, handled CDR3 identification, clonotype clustering and error correction. A nonparametric unseen species model with Euler transformation was used to estimate lower-bound total TCR beta diversity. TCRdb reworked the public reads: Q25 trimming with fastp, MiXCR clone assembly, productive beta chains retained. Identical CDR3 protein sequences are pooled into one entry, listed with their most common genes and DNA. For this entry, the V and J calls and clone size follow TCRdb and not the study's own pipeline. The sample table contains around 990,000 distinct CDR3 sequences; only one count was recorded for almost 25% of them. The biggest ten clones account for approximately 0.7% of the sample.

The germline V gene (reference sequence) yields SEHNR for CDR1 and FQNEAQ for CDR2. V is reduced by 11 bases and J by 6 bases, leaving a spacing of 14 bases between them. The CDR3, cysteine through phenylalanine, is 11 amino acids long. The CDR3 DNA has 33 bases and is translated from base 1. These data were also reused for a study on T cells of mothers and their children. Per that second paper: Nine systemically healthy Caucasian individuals served as donors, namely three mothers together with their six children. cDNA synthesis consumed the entire amount of extracted RNA, loaded at approximately 1.6 ug RNA in each 15 ul reaction. In the second PCR, the M1S primer introduced both the sample barcodes and 2-4 random nucleotides. Each mother yielded over 9.5 million TCR beta CDR3 reads and each child a few million reads. TCR recombination output is similarly shaped by thymic selection in related and unrelated pairs, with a minor effect exerted by inherited differences. Normalized repertoire overlap in related mother-child pairs was always slightly higher than in unrelated mother-child pairs, but the difference was never significant. Persistent microchimeric T cell clones were not detected, at a sensitivity of 95 to 100 clones per million clonotypes. Deep NGS was used in the study to compare the TCR beta repertoires of mothers and children and to look for features that separate related mother-child pairs from unrelated individuals. The mean age was roughly 44 +/- 4 years for the mothers and approximately 11 +/- 4 years for the children. Libraries were sequenced on Illumina HiSeq 2000 with 100+100 nt paired-end reads after adapter ligation with NEBNext reagents. Mother and child libraries were prepared a month apart and sequenced in separate runs to prevent cross-contamination. Between about 500,000 and 2,100,000 distinct TCR beta clonotypes were identified per donor. Naive TCR beta clonotypes were estimated from low-frequency clonotypes matched to each donor's FACS-determined naive share, without sorting.

The receptor's source is a girl aged 2 to 10 in good health. The specimen was blood. Recombination connected TRBV7-9 to TRBJ2-7; TRBD1 is possibly the D segment (5 matching bases). The DNA reads as follows: TGTGCCGAAGGGGAAGGGGTCGAGCAGTACTTC. Translated, it reads CAEGEGVEQYF.